The 8 T cell receptor beta chains below all came from one sample that was sequenced in a study of T cells in Graves' hyperthyroidism and ophthalmopathy. Authors of the study amplified TCR beta CDR3 regions from RNA transcripts. In the first-round RT-PCR of the TCR CDR3, the HTBI primer set was used. Each CDR3 protein gets one entry after TCRdb re-called the multiplex PCR reads with MiXCR. The table includes approximately 600,000 distinct CDR3 sequences, roughly 13% detected once. The sequencing sample was made of blood. All receptors come from a woman aged 25 to 45 with Graves' hyperthyroidism that later progressed to Graves' ophthalmopathy.

In this sample, this clonotype turned up a few times. The CDR3 DNA reads TGTGCCAGCAGTTACTCGGCGGGACAGCCCCAGCATTTT. Its translation: CASSYSAGQPQHF. The chain uses TRBV6-5 and TRBJ1-5; D remains unclear. Germline V CDR1 and CDR2: MNHEY, SVGAGI. Trimming stripped 0 bases from V and 7 bases from J, with 7 bases between. This CDR3 contains 13 residues.

This clonotype was detected a few times. The V gene is TRBV7-2, the J gene TRBJ2-7; D may be TRBD1 (6 bases). Germline-derived CDR1 and CDR2 are SGHTA and FQGNSA. V lost 7 bases, J lost 5 bases, and 21 bases lay in between. The CDR3 loop spans 15 amino acids. Here the CDR3 DNA reads TGTGCCAGCATCTCGGGCGGCAGGGGAGTACACGAGCAGTACTTC. Translating it yields CASISGGRGVHEQYF.

This chain connects TRBV5-1 to TRBJ2-2, with D possibly being TRBD2 (6 bases). Trimming stripped 1 base from V and 0 bases from J, with 10 bases between. The CDR3 extends over 16 amino acids. From germline, CDR1 is SGHRS and CDR2 YFSETQ. CDR3 protein: CASSLRGGTNTGELFF. The DNA of the CDR3 is TGCGCCAGCAGCTTGCGGGGCGGGACGAACACCGGGGAGCTGTTTTTT.

The chain joins TRBV11-3 to TRBJ2-3; 7 bases line up with TRBD1. Germline V gene sequence: CDR1 SGHNT, CDR2 YENEEA. Losses at the gene ends were 0 bases for V and 0 bases for J; bases not matched to a gene: 9. The CDR3 contains 18 residues. CDR3 DNA: TGTGCCAGCAGCTTAGATAACAGGGGCAATCCCAGCACAGATACGCAGTATTTT. Translated, it gives CASSLDNRGNPSTDTQYF.

The chain couples TRBV28 to TRBJ2-4; D may correspond to TRBD1 or TRBD2 (5 bases each). CDR1 and CDR2 (germline): MDHEN, SYDVKM. Trimming pared 6 bases from V and 2 bases from J, leaving 14 bases between. The CDR3 loop spans 15 amino acids. DNA of the CDR3: TGTGCCAGCAGCACCTACGGGGCCACCAAAAACATTCAGTACTTC. Translating it yields CASSTYGATKNIQYF.

This clonotype was detected a few times. The V gene is TRBV19, the J gene TRBJ2-3; the D gene is possibly TRBD2 (5 bases). The germline V gene has CDR1 LNHDA and CDR2 SQIVND (reference sequence). The CDR3 runs 15 residues. The germline V and J ends were trimmed by 1 base and 2 bases, with 10 bases remaining between them. The DNA for the CDR3 is TGTGCCAGTAGTATAGGTGGGAGTTTCACAGATACGCAGTATTTT. Its protein product is CASSIGGSFTDTQYF.

This chain connects TRBV7-3 to TRBJ2-1; a weak D match, TRBD2 (5 bases). Trimming removed 5 bases at V and 7 bases at J, with 12 bases between. The CDR3 is 13 amino acids. Per the germline V gene, CDR1 is SGHTA and CDR2 is FQGTGA. The CDR3 reads CASSQLSGNEQFF. As DNA, the CDR3 is TGTGCCAGCAGCCAGTTGAGCGGAAATGAGCAGTTCTTC.

This clonotype was observed many times. This chain connects TRBV11-2 to TRBJ2-3; 13 positions match TRBD2. V dropped 5 bases and J dropped 2; count of bases not matched to a gene: 16. In germline, CDR1 is SGHAT, CDR2 FQNNGV. CDR3 length: 20 residues. The DNA for the CDR3 is TGTGCCAGCAGCAGTACAAGACTAGCGGGAGGCCAAGGGTTCACAGATACGCAGTATTTT. Protein sequence: CASSSTRLAGGQGFTDTQYF.